The entry that follows covers one T cell receptor (beta chain) sequence. Its specificity is unknown. CDR1 is MNHNS and CDR2 is SASEGT in the germline V gene. CDR3 size: 15 residues. V gave up 3 bases and J gave up 0 bases, with 10 bases separating them. These data come from a study of cytomegalovirus exposure and HLA in healthy donors. Both 60 Vbeta primers and 13 Jbeta primers went into the PCR. Only in-frame clones appear in the TCRdb table, and some are missing; sequencing was by immunoSEQ multiplex PCR. This sample has about 97,000 clones, with about 60% found just once. The study's findings and limits: The sole available immune exposure information was CMV serostatus. When a later analysis was performed, an Asian-associated ancestry cluster reportedly had fewer N-insertions than the roughly 700-donor mean. For TCR beta chains, V- and J-gene trimming was later linked to a missense DCLRE1C variant. Accurate predictions that matched the HLA-A and HLA-B alleles of most subjects were reportedly made from TCR beta sequences.

The specimen was PBMCs. This TCR was recovered from a human donor in good health. The chain carries TRBV6-1 and TRBJ2-3; no clear D gene. The CDR3 is CASSDEVTSTDTQYF. CDR3 nucleotides: TGTGCCAGCAGTGATGAAGTCACTAGCACAGATACGCAGTATTTT.